This TCR beta chain derives from a study of cytomegalovirus exposure and HLA in healthy donors. PCR amplification relied on 60 Vbeta primers (plus 13 Jbeta primers). Assay used: immunoSEQ multiplex PCR; TCRdb lists only in-frame clones, some missing. Here the sample table reports around 36,000 clones. V gave up 0 bases and J gave up 4 bases, with 13 bases separating them. The CDR3 totals 15 residues. Germline V gene sequence: CDR1 SGHAT, CDR2 FQNNGV. The V gene is TRBV11-2, the J gene TRBJ2-7; D is uncertain. The clonotype was recovered from a woman in her twenties or thirties in good health and CMV-seropositive. Source material: PBMCs. The CDR3 nucleotides read TGTGCCAGCAGCTTAGACGTCACAGCAACGTACGAGCAGTACTTC. This sequence encodes CASSLDVTATYEQYF.